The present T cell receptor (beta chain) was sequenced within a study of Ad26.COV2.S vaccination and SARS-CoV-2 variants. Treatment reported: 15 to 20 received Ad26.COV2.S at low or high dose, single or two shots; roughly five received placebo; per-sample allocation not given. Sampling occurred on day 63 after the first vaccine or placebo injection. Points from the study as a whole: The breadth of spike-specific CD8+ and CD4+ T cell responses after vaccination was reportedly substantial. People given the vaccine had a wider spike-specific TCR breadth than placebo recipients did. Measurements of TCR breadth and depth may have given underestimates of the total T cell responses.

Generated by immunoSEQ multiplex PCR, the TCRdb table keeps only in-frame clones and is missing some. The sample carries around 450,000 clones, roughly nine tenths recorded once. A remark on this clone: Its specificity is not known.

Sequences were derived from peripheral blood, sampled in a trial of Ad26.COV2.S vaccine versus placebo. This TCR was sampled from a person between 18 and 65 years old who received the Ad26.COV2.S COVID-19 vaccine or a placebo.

The CDR3 nucleotides are TGTGCCAGTAGTATGGTTGGCGGGGCTAGGAAGCTGTTTTTT. It yields the protein CASSMVGGARKLFF. The chain recombines TRBV19 with TRBJ2-2, with TRBD2 as a possible D gene (6 bases). The ends were cut back, 3 bases at V and 12 bases at J, with 17 bases in the middle. The CDR3 loop spans 14 amino acids. Germline V lookup: CDR1 LNHDA, CDR2 SQIVND (reference sequence). Full variable domain (remainder filled in from reference TRBV19 and TRBJ2-2): DGGITQSPKYLFRKEGQNVTLSCEQNLNHDAMYWYRQDPGQGLRLIYYSQIVNDFQKGDIAEGYSVSREKKESFPLTVTSAQKNPTAFYLCASSMVGGARKLFFGEGSRLTVL.